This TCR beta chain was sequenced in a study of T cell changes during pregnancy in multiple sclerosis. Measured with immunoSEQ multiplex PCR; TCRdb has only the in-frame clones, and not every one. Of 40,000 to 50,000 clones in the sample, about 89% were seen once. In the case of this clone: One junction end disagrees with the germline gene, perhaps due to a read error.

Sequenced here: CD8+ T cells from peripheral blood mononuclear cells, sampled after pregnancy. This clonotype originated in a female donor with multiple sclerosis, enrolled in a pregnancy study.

CDR3 sequence: CASTEGGAETQYF. In DNA form, the CDR3 reads TGTGCCAGCACTGAAGGGGGCGCGGAGACCCAGTACTTC. This chain links TRBV2 with TRBJ2-5; 7 bases map to TRBD1. This CDR3 comprises 13 residues. CDR1 and CDR2 from the germline V gene are SNHLY and FYNNEI.